The entry that follows covers one TCR beta chain sequence. This specimen comes from a study of blood T cell repertoires in COVID-19. Germline values: CDR1 WSHSY, CDR2 SAAADI. CDR3 length: 16 residues. Unmatched junction bases numbered 5, after V lost 3 bases and J lost 1 base. In the original analysis: Cell counts per sample came from amplifying reference gene primers. Method: immunoSEQ multiplex PCR; TCRdb's copy keeps in-frame clones and lacks some. V and J calls and clone size follow that table, whereas D and trimming were derived from the DNA. Of over 150,000 clones listed, just under 85% are singletons.

The chain couples TRBV10-2 to TRBJ2-3, with 9 bases identical to TRBD2. The sample was peripheral blood. This TCR derives from a woman older than 75 with COVID-19, enrolled during active disease. In nucleotides, the CDR3 is TGCGCCAGCAGTGATAGCGGGGGATGGGGCACAGATACGCAGTATTTT. Its protein product is CASSDSGGWGTDTQYF.